This TCR beta chain appears in the sequencing data of a study of CD8+CD57+ T cells in acquired aplastic anemia. Overall study context: Mean DNA quantity obtained from sorted CD4+ and CD8+ cells was 3 to 4 ug.

Only a few counts were recorded for this clonotype. Germline CDR1 LNHNV, CDR2 YYDKDF (reference sequence). V lost 5 bases, J lost 5 bases, and 5 bases stayed unmatched. The CDR3 contains 15 residues. Genomic DNA constituted the template upon which TCR beta VDJ and CDR3 profiling was performed. TCRdb reprocessed the reads with MiXCR, giving one entry per CDR3 protein. This table holds roughly 170,000 distinct CDR3 sequences, about half found once. Patients chosen for sequencing had shown CD8+CD57+ cell expansion by flow cytometry. Blood sampling was performed on the patients, and none of them had received therapy by then.

The V call is TRBV15, the J call TRBJ2-5; 13 bases line up with TRBD2. This sequence was found in a human donor with aplastic anemia. Sequenced input: sorted CD4+, CD8+, or CD8+CD57+ T cells (not recorded which) from PBMCs. Written as DNA, the CDR3 is TGTGCCACCAGCGTCGGACTAGCGGGAGAGGAGACCCAGTACTTC. Encoded protein: CATSVGLAGEETQYF.